This entry lists 8 T cell receptor beta chains sequenced from one sample in a study of human T cells and chemical hapten exposure. Time point meaning: patch test 3, about 24 weeks after DPC sensitization. Treatment described: therapeutic diphenylcyclopropenone sensitization with weekly scalp DPC. TCRdb itself ran the RACE reads through MiXCR, one entry per CDR3 protein. This table has 90,000 to 140,000 distinct CDR3 sequences, roughly a third appearing once. Sequencing was performed on whole blood, taken in connection with sensitization to the hapten diphenylcyclopropenone (DPC). The receptors originated from a man between 35 and 55 years old with alopecia areata. Some clones in this sample may be carry-over from other donors' samples.

This chain joins TRBV4-1 and TRBJ2-7; maybe TRBD2 (6 bases). CDR1 and CDR2 (germline): MGHRA, YSYEKL. V was shortened by 0 bases and J by 1 base, with 13 bases between the two germline ends. There are 16 residues in the CDR3. In nucleotides, the CDR3 is TGCGCCAGCAGCCAAGACAGGAGGGACCGATCCTACGAGCAGTACTTC. As protein: CASSQDRRDRSYEQYF.

This chain uses TRBV12-3 or TRBV12-4 with TRBJ1-6; D might be TRBD1 (6 bases). The CDR3 sequence is 16 residues long. The V end was cut by 3 bases, the J end by 6 bases, with 15 bases between. For the CDR3, the DNA is TGTGCCAGCAGTTTGTCCTCTCTGGGGGCTAATTCACCCCTCCACTTT. This sequence encodes CASSLSSLGANSPLHF.

A few counts support this clonotype. The chain is built from TRBV20-1 and TRBJ2-7; D unclear. Looked up from germline, CDR1 is DFQATT and CDR2 is SNEGSKA (reference sequence). The CDR3 is 13 amino acids. The ends were cut back, 5 bases at V and 1 base at J, with 12 bases in the middle. This CDR3 is CSAPAATSYEQYF. CDR3 coding DNA: TGCAGTGCTCCGGCCGCGACGTCCTACGAGCAGTACTTC.

The chain uses TRBV12-3 or TRBV12-4 and TRBJ1-6, with D tentatively TRBD1 (5 bases). V was cut by 5 bases and J by 8 bases, with 7 bases left in between. The CDR3 has 12 amino acids. In DNA, the CDR3 is TGTGCCAGCAGTCGACAGTATTCACCCCTCCACTTT. Translating gives CASSRQYSPLHF.

The genes are TRBV20-1 and TRBJ1-2; D is perhaps TRBD1 (6 bases). The germline V gene has CDR1 DFQATT and CDR2 SNEGSKA (reference sequence). The CDR3 runs 12 residues. V lost 5 bases and J 0 bases, leaving 7 bases between the germline ends. Here the CDR3 reads CSARQANYGYTF. CDR3 DNA: TGCAGTGCTCGACAGGCTAACTATGGCTACACCTTC.

This clonotype was observed a few times. This chain connects TRBV5-4 to TRBJ2-3; possibly TRBD1 or TRBD2 for D (5 bases each). This CDR3 has 15 residues. Per the germline V gene, CDR1 is SGHNT and CDR2 is YYREEE (reference sequence). With 0 bases removed from V and 6 bases from J, the gap between germline ends came to 14 bases. CDR3 nucleotide sequence: TGTGCCAGCAGCTTGGCCGGGGCTCTATCGGATACGCAGTATTTT. It specifies CASSLAGALSDTQYF.

The chain carries TRBV7-6 and TRBJ2-5, with TRBD1 matching 7 bases. Trimming removed 6 bases from V and 3 bases from J; junction bases left unmatched: 10. Per germline, CDR1 SGHVS and CDR2 FNYEAQ. The CDR3 runs to 15 residues. Here the CDR3 reads CASSQGGRLEETQYF. The CDR3 region has the DNA TGTGCCAGCAGTCAAGGGGGCCGGTTGGAAGAGACCCAGTACTTC.

This clonotype turned up a few times. This chain uses TRBV5-1 with TRBJ1-1; the D is unclear. Trimming removed 3 bases at V and 3 bases at J, with 15 bases between. CDR1 and CDR2 (germline): SGHRS, YFSETQ. The CDR3 extends over 15 amino acids. CDR3 loop: CASSWRAVGDTEAFF. DNA for the CDR3: TGCGCCAGCAGCTGGCGGGCGGTCGGGGACACTGAAGCTTTCTTT. Combining the CDR3 with reference TRBV5-1 and TRBJ1-1 gives the whole variable domain KAGVTQTPRYLIKTRGQQVTLSCSPISGHRSVSWYQQTPGQGLQFLFEYFSETQRNKGNFPGRFSGRQFSNSRSEMNVSTLELGDSALYLCASSWRAVGDTEAFFGQGTRLTVV.